The 16 T cell receptor beta chains reported below all come from one sample, sequenced in a study of blood T cell repertoires in COVID-19. TCRdb keeps only in-frame clones here, not all; method: immunoSEQ multiplex PCR. In the table there are more than 300,000 clones, 85% to 90% of which are singletons. The sequenced material came from peripheral blood. These receptors were collected from a woman between 40 and 50 years old with COVID-19, enrolled during active disease.

The gene calls are TRBV15 and TRBJ1-2; TRBD1 agrees at 9 bases. The trim removed 3 bases at V and 4 bases at J, leaving 3 bases unmatched. From germline, CDR1 is LNHNV and CDR2 YYDKDF (reference sequence). This CDR3 is 14 amino acids long. The CDR3 nucleotides are TGTGCCACCAGCAGGAGACAGGGGGTCTATGGCTACACCTTC. This gives the protein CATSRRQGVYGYTF.

This clone was observed once. The chain is built from TRBV7-9 and TRBJ1-1; perhaps TRBD1 as D (6 bases). The length of the CDR3 is 17 residues. Germline CDR1 SEHNR, CDR2 FQNEAQ (reference sequence). V dropped 5 bases and J dropped 1 base, with 20 bases sitting between them. CDR3 residues: CASSPPPPGTTNTEAFF. The DNA for the CDR3 is TGTGCCAGCAGCCCCCCTCCCCCCGGGACAACGAACACTGAAGCTTTCTTT.

This clone was seen only a few times. The V call is TRBV28, the J call TRBJ2-7, with 8 bases lining up with TRBD1. Germline V gene data show CDR1 as MDHEN and CDR2 as SYDVKM. The CDR3 has 14 residues. The V segment lost 5 bases and the J segment 4 bases; nucleotides outside the gene matches: 7. The DNA of the CDR3 is TGTGCCAGCAGTCAGGACAGGGAAAGGTACGAGCAGTACTTC. Translation gives CASSQDRERYEQYF. Complete variable domain (other parts from reference TRBV28 and TRBJ2-7): DVKVTQSSRYLVKRTGEKVFLECVQDMDHENMFWYRQDPGLGLRLIYFSYDVKMKEKGDIPEGYSVSREKKERFSLILESASTNQTSMYLCASSQDRERYEQYFGPGTRLTVT.

The chain uses TRBV5-4 and TRBJ2-2; 14 nucleotides agree with TRBD2. The V segment lost 4 bases and the J segment 5 bases; nucleotides outside the gene matches: 4. The CDR3 spans 16 residues. The germline gives CDR1 SGHNT, CDR2 YYREEE (reference sequence). The CDR3 loop is CASSGGLAGATGELFF. The CDR3 DNA reads as TGTGCCAGCAGCGGGGGACTAGCGGGAGCGACCGGGGAGCTGTTTTTT.

The chain carries TRBV5-1 and TRBJ1-2; weak D call: TRBD1 (6 bases). CDR1 and CDR2 from the germline V gene are SGHRS and YFSETQ. Trimming cost V 1 base and J 0 bases, with 10 bases left between them. This CDR3 has 15 residues. DNA for the CDR3: TGCGCCAGCAGCTTGTCGGACAGTACTAACTATGGCTACACCTTC. Translated: CASSLSDSTNYGYTF.

The table lists this clone with a count of one. The chain recombines TRBV28 with TRBJ2-7; TRBD2 matches at 11 bases. Germline loops: CDR1 MDHEN, CDR2 SYDVKM. The V and J ends lost 2 bases and 7 bases, in that order; junction bases with no gene match: 7. CDR3 length equals 15 residues. The DNA for the CDR3 is TGTGCCAGCAGTTTAGGTAGCGGGAGGGCAGGAGAGCAGTACTTC. Translation gives CASSLGSGRAGEQYF.

V and J are TRBV6-2 or TRBV6-3 and TRBJ1-2, with D hard to call. Trimming took off 5 bases at V and 7 bases at J, with 14 bases between the two ends. Per germline, CDR1 MNHEY and CDR2 SVGEGT. This CDR3 has 13 residues. The CDR3 DNA follows: TGTGCCAGCAGTACCTTTATGAGGGTTGGCTACACCTTC. Residues: CASSTFMRVGYTF.

V usage is TRBV15 and J usage is TRBJ2-2; 11 positions match TRBD1. The V gene end was trimmed by 0 bases and the J gene end by 5 bases; junction bases not matched to a gene: 8. Looked up from germline, CDR1 is LNHNV and CDR2 is YYDKDF (reference sequence). This CDR3 has 18 residues. The CDR3 DNA reads as TGTGCCACCAGCAGAGATCGGGACAGGGGGTGGAGGACCGGGGAGCTGTTTTTT. This encodes CATSRDRDRGWRTGELFF.

The rearrangement links TRBV25-1 to TRBJ2-3; 7 positions agree with TRBD1. The CDR3 runs 14 residues. From germline, CDR1 is MGHDK and CDR2 SYGVNS. Trimming took 2 bases from V and 6 from J; bases not matched to a gene: 5. The CDR3 DNA is TGTGCCAGCAGTGAAGGGCAGGGGGTGGATACGCAGTATTTT. It encodes CASSEGQGVDTQYF. The full variable domain, with the rest looked up from reference TRBV25-1 and TRBJ2-3, is EADIYQTPRYLVIGTGKKITLECSQTMGHDKMYWYQQDPGMELHLIHYSYGVNSTEKGDLSSESTVSRIRTEHFPLTLESARPSHTSQYLCASSEGQGVDTQYFGPGTRLTVL.

This sequence joins TRBV11-2 and TRBJ2-1; 7 nucleotides match TRBD1. CDR1 is SGHAT, CDR2 FQNNGV, per germline. With 4 bases clipped from V and 10 bases from J, the junction kept 7 bases outside the gene matches. This CDR3 has 13 amino acids. CDR3 loop: CASSSVGGSEQFF. CDR3 DNA: TGTGCCAGCAGCTCCGTAGGGGGCTCGGAGCAGTTCTTC.

The rearrangement joins TRBV7-2 to TRBJ2-1, with 7 nucleotides matching TRBD2. Germline-derived CDR1 and CDR2 are SGHTA and FQGNSA. This CDR3 is 14 amino acids long. V lost 5 bases, J lost 7 bases, and 8 bases stayed unmatched. DNA for the CDR3: TGTGCCAGCAGCCCGCAAAGGGGAGGGAATGAGCAGTTCTTC. Amino acid sequence: CASSPQRGGNEQFF.

This clone was detected ten times or more. V is TRBV5-5 and J is TRBJ1-2; D not certain. Germline CDR1 reads SGHKS; CDR2 reads YYEKEE (reference sequence). V shed 0 bases and J shed 8 bases, with 14 bases lying between them. The CDR3 contains 14 residues. The CDR3 sequence: CASSLDPHSAGYTF. The CDR3 DNA sequence: TGTGCCAGCAGCTTGGACCCCCACAGTGCGGGCTACACCTTC.

As regards this clone: In the same sample, other DNA sequences code for this CDR3. This sequence joins TRBV11-2 and TRBJ2-1, with 7 bases that match TRBD1. The CDR3 has 14 residues. In germline, CDR1 is SGHAT, CDR2 FQNNGV. Losses at the gene ends were 6 bases for V and 7 bases for J; bases not matched to a gene: 9. Written as DNA, the CDR3 is TGTGCCAGCAGGGAGACAGGGAGTGTTAATGAGCAGTTCTTC. Translating gives CASRETGSVNEQFF.

V and J are TRBV7-9 and TRBJ1-1; 9 nucleotides match TRBD1. The ends lost 3 bases at V and 1 base at J; junction bases unmatched: 9. The CDR3 totals 17 residues. Germline V gene lookup returns CDR1 SEHNR and CDR2 FQNEAQ (reference sequence). The CDR3 is CASSLGLDRGQNTEAFF. In DNA form, the CDR3 reads TGTGCCAGCAGCTTGGGGTTGGACAGGGGCCAGAACACTGAAGCTTTCTTT.

The chain has TRBV21-1 and TRBJ1-2; TRBD1 is the table's D call and was not checked against the DNA. TRBV21-1 is a pseudogene locus. This CDR3 comprises 14 residues. This chain's CDR3 is CASSKAHRINGYTF. CDR3 DNA sequence: TGTGCCAGCAGCAAAGCCCACAGGATAAATGGCTACACCTTC.

Details on this clone: At one end the junction does not follow the germline gene, possibly because of a read error. This sequence joins TRBV13 and TRBJ2-2; 7 bases agree with TRBD2. Per the germline V gene, CDR1 is PRHDT and CDR2 is FYEKMQ (reference sequence). The CDR3 spans 15 residues. CDR3 DNA: TGTGCCGGCAGCTTAGTCGGGCTAGCGGATCCCGAGCTGTTTTTT. Amino acid sequence: CAGSLVGLADPELFF.